This is a list of T cell receptor beta chains from one sample in a study of blood T cells in healthy people across ages. MiXCR was run by TCRdb on the 5' RACE reads, yielding one entry per CDR3 protein. The sample contains roughly 500,000 distinct CDR3 sequences, about 24% of which appear only once. The same sample was also used in a study of T cells of mothers and their children.

Sequencing was carried out using blood. These receptors all come from a boy between 10 and 17 years old in good health. CDR3s include the opening cysteine and the closing phenylalanine or tryptophan. The D gene is left open where the match is weak. Size is omitted from some rows. Given values are once, few, many or a class for expanded clones.

TRBJ2-6 . . TRBV28 14 CASMRVSGANVLTF TGTGCCAGCATGCGGGTCTCTGGGGCCAACGTCCTGACTTTC
TRBJ2-4 few . TRBV4-1 15 CASSQESVGRNIQYF TGCGCCAGCAGCCAAGAGTCGGTTGGGAGAAACATTCAGTACTTC
TRBJ2-5 few TRBD1 TRBV12-3/TRBV12-4 15 CASSEGASDRETQYF TGTGCCAGCAGTGAGGGGGCGTCCGATCGGGAGACCCAGTACTTC
TRBJ1-5 . . TRBV12-3/TRBV12-4 13 CASRMTGYQPQHF TGTGCCAGCAGGATGACAGGCTATCAGCCCCAGCATTTT
TRBJ2-5 . . TRBV4-2 19 CASSQVLALTTVSSETQYF TGTGCCAGCAGCCAAGTTTTGGCCCTTACGACTGTTAGTTCTGAGACCCAGTACTTC
TRBJ2-7 . . TRBV5-6 13 CASSGGTNYEQYF TGTGCCAGCAGCGGGGGGACGAACTACGAGCAGTACTTC
TRBJ2-7 few . TRBV27 14 CASSKFPGGFQQYF TGTGCCAGCAGTAAGTTCCCCGGTGGGTTTCAGCAGTACTTC
TRBJ2-1 . . TRBV27 13 CASSPRGPNEQFF TGTGCCAGCAGTCCCAGGGGACCCAATGAGCAGTTCTTC
TRBJ2-3 . TRBD2 TRBV12-3/TRBV12-4 17 CASSLLTGLADTDTQYF TGTGCCAGCAGTTTACTCACGGGACTAGCGGACACAGATACGCAGTATTTT
TRBJ1-1 . . TRBV20-1 11 CSARQNTEAFF TGCAGTGCTAGGCAGAACACTGAAGCTTTCTTT
TRBJ2-5 . TRBD2 TRBV19 16 CASSIRRAGDGETQYF TGTGCCAGTAGTATACGAAGGGCGGGAGATGGAGAGACCCAGTACTTC
TRBJ2-1 . TRBD2 TRBV2 17 CARDGTSGIARNNEQFF TGTGCCAGAGACGGGACTAGCGGGATCGCGAGAAACAATGAGCAGTTCTTC
TRBJ1-2 few TRBD1 TRBV6-6 16 CASSYLDRGMNYGYTF TGTGCCAGCAGTTACCTCGACAGGGGGATGAACTATGGCTACACCTTC
TRBJ1-2 . . TRBV6-6 15 CASSYRRHPNYGYTF TGTGCCAGCAGTTACCGGCGGCACCCTAACTATGGCTACACCTTC